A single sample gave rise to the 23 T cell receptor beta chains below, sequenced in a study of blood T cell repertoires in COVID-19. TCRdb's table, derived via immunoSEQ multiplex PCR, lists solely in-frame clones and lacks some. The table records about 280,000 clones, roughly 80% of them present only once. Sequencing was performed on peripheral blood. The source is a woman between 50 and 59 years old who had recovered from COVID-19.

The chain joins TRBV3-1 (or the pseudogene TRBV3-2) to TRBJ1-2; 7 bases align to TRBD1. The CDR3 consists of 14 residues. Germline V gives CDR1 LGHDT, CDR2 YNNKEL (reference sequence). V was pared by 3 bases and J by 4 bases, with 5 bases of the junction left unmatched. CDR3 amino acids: CASSHLTGVYGYTF. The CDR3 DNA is TGTGCCAGCAGCCACCTAACAGGGGTCTATGGCTACACCTTC.

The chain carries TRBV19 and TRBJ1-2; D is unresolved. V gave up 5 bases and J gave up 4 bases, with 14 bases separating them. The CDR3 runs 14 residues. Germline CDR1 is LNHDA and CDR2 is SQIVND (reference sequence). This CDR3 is CASSESRSGYGYTF. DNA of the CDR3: TGTGCCAGTAGTGAGTCCAGGAGCGGCTATGGCTACACCTTC.

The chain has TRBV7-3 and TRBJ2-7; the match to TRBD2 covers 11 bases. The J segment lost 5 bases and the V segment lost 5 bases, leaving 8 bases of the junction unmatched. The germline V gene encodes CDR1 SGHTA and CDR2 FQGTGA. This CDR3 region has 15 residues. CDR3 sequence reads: CASSDTGLAGHEQYF. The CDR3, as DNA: TGTGCCAGCAGCGATACCGGACTAGCGGGCCACGAGCAGTACTTC.

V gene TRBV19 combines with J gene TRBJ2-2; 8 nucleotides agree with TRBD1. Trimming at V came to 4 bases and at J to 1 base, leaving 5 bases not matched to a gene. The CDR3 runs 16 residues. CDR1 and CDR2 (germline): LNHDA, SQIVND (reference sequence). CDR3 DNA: TGTGCCAGTAGTAGACCCGGGACAGGGAACACCGGGGAGCTGTTTTTT. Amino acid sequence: CASSRPGTGNTGELFF.

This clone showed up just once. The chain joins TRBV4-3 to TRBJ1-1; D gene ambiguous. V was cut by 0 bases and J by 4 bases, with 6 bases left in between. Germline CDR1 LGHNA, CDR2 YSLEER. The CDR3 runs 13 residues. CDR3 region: CASSQDRSTEAFF. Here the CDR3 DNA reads TGCGCCAGCAGCCAAGATCGGTCCACTGAAGCTTTCTTT.

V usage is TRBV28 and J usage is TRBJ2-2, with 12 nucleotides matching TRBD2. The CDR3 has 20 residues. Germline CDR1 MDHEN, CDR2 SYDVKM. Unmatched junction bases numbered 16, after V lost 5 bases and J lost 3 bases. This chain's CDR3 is CASSPRFRLAGGLDTGELFF. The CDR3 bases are TGTGCCAGCAGTCCTCGATTCAGGCTAGCGGGGGGGCTAGACACCGGGGAGCTGTTTTTT.

CDR3 nucleotides: TGTGCCAGCAGCTTAGTGACAGACACCGGGGAGCTGTTTTTT. Amino acids: CASSLVTDTGELFF. V and J are TRBV7-9 and TRBJ2-2; possible D gene TRBD1, 5 bases. In germline, CDR1 is SEHNR, CDR2 FQNEAQ (reference sequence). Trimming took 1 base from V and 3 from J, leaving 6 bases between them. This CDR3 is built from 14 residues.

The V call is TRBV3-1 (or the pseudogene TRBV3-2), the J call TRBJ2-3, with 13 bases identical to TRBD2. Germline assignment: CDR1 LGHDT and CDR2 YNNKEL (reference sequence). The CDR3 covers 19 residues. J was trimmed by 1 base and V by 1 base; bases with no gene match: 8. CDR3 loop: CASSQVRWTSGSRTDTQYF. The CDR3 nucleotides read TGTGCCAGCAGCCAAGTAAGGTGGACTAGCGGGAGCCGCACAGATACGCAGTATTTT.

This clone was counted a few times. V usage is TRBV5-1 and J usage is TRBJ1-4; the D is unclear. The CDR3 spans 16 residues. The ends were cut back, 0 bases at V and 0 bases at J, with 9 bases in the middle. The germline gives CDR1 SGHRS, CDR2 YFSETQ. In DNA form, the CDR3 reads TGCGCCAGCAGCTTGGGGAGCATTACAACTAATGAAAAACTGTTTTTT. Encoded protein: CASSLGSITTNEKLFF.

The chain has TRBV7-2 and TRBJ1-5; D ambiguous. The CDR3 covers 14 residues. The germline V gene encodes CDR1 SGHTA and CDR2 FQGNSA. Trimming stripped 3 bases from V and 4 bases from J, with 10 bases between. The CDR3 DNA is TGTGCCAGCAGCTTGGACGGGATTAATCAGCCCCAGCATTTT. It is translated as CASSLDGINQPQHF.

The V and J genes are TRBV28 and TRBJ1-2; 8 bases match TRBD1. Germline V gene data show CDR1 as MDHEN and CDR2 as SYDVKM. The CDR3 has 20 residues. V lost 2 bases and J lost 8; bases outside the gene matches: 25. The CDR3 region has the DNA TGTGCCAGCAGTTTACCGACCCTGTACCTTGACAGGGGTGGTTCCGGGGGCTACACCTTC. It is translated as CASSLPTLYLDRGGSGGYTF.

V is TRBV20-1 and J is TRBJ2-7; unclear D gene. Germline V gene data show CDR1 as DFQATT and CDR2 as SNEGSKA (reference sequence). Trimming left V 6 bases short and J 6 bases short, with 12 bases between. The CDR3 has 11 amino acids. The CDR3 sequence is CSALQWIEQYF. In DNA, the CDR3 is TGCAGTGCCCTACAGTGGATCGAGCAGTACTTC.

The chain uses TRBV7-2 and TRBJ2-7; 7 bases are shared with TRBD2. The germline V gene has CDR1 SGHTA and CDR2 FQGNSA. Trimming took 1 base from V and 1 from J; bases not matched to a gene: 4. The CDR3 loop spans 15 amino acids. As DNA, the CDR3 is TGTGCCAGCAGCTTAGGGGGGGGAATATCCTACGAGCAGTACTTC. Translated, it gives CASSLGGGISYEQYF.

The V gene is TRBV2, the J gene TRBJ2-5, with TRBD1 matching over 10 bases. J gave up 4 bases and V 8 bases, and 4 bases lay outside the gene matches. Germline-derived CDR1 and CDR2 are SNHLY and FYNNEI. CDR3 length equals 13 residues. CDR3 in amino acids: CASGRDRGETQYF. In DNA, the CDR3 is TGTGCCAGCGGCCGGGACAGGGGAGAGACCCAGTACTTC.

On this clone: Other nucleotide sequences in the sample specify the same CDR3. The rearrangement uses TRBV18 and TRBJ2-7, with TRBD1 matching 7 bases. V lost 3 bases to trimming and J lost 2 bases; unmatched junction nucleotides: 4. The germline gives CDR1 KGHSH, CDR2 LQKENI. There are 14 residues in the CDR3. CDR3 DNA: TGTGCCAGCTCACCCCGACAGGGTACCTACGAGCAGTACTTC. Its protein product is CASSPRQGTYEQYF.

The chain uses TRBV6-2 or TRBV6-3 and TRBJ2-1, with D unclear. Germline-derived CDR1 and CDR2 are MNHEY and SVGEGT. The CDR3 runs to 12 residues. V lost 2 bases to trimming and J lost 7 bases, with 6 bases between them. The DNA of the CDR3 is TGTGCCAGCAGTTACCCCGCGAATGAGCAGTTCTTC. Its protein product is CASSYPANEQFF.

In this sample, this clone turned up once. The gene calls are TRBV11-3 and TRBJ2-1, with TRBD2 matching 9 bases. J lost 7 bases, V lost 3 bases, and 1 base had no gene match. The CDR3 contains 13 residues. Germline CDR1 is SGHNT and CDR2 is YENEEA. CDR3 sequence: CASSLGLANEQFF. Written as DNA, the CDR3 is TGTGCCAGCAGCTTGGGACTAGCAAATGAGCAGTTCTTC.

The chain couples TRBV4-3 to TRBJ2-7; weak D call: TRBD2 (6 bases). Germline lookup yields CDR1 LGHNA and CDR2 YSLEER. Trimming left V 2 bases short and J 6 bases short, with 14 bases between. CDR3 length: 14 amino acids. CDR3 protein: CASSQSPGVGEQYF. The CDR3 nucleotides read TGCGCCAGCAGCCAAAGCCCGGGGGTGGGCGAGCAGTACTTC.

Written as DNA, the CDR3 is TGTGCCAGCAGTTTATCAGGAGGGGTTGATTCACCCCTCCACTTT. Amino acid sequence: CASSLSGGVDSPLHF. The chain recombines TRBV27 with TRBJ1-6, with D perhaps matching TRBD1 (5 bases). Germline V gene data show CDR1 as MNHEY and CDR2 as SMNVEV (reference sequence). The germline V and J ends were trimmed by 0 bases and 8 bases, with 11 bases remaining between them. This CDR3 has 15 amino acids.

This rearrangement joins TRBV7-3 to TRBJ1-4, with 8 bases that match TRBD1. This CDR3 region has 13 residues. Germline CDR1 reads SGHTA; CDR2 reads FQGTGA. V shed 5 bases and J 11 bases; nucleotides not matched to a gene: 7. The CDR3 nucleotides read TGTGCCAGCAGCGTGCAACAGGGGGACAAACTGTTTTTT. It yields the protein CASSVQQGDKLFF. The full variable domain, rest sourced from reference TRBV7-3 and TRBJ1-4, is GAGVSQTPSNKVTEKGKYVELRCDPISGHTALYWYRQSLGQGPEFLIYFQGTGAADDSGLPNDRFFAVRPEGSVSTLKIQRTERGDSAVYLCASSVQQGDKLFFGSGTQLSVL.

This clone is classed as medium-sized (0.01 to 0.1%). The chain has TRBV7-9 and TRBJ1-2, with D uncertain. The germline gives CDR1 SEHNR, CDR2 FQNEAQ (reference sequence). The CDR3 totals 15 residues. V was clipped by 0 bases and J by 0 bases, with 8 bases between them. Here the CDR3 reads CASSLARGTNYGYTF. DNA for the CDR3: TGTGCCAGCAGCTTAGCTCGAGGGACTAACTATGGCTACACCTTC.

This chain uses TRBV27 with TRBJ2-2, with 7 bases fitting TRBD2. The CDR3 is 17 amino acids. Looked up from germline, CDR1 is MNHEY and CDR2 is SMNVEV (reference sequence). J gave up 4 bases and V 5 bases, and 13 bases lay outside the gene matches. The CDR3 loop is CASSTSVPLSSTGELFF. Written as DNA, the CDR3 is TGTGCCAGCAGTACTAGCGTGCCCCTGTCGTCCACCGGGGAGCTGTTTTTT.

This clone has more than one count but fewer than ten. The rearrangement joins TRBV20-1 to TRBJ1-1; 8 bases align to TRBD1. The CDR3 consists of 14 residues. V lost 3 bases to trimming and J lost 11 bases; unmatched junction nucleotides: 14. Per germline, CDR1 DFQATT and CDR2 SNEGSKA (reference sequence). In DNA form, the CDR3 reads TGCAGTGCTAGTAGGGCAGGGGGCCTCTCGCAGGCTTTCTTT. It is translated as CSASRAGGLSQAFF.